These 20 T cell receptor beta chains were all obtained from the same sample, sequenced in a study of blood T cell repertoires in COVID-19. Method: immunoSEQ multiplex PCR; TCRdb's copy keeps in-frame clones and lacks some. The top ten hold about 9.3% of the sample, which has over 35,000 clones, over 75% seen once. Sequencing used peripheral blood. The receptors here all came from a human donor in a cohort sampled during active COVID-19.

The V gene is TRBV7-6, the J gene TRBJ2-7; TRBD2 matches 12 bases. With 5 bases clipped from V and 3 bases from J, the junction kept 5 bases outside the gene matches. CDR1 and CDR2 from the germline V gene are SGHVS and FNYEAQ. The CDR3 length is 15 residues. The CDR3 region is CASSLASGGGYEQYF. DNA for the CDR3: TGTGCCAGCAGCCTCGCTAGCGGGGGGGGCTACGAGCAGTACTTC.

The chain recombines TRBV5-8 with TRBJ1-5; D uncertain. The CDR3 totals 13 residues. V was trimmed by 10 bases and J by 4 bases, leaving 15 bases between them. Per the germline V gene, CDR1 is SGHTS and CDR2 is YDEGEE. The CDR3 spells CAGRRGQNQPQHF. The CDR3 coding sequence is TGTGCCGGCCGGCGAGGGCAGAATCAGCCCCAGCATTTT. Full variable domain (rest looked up from reference TRBV5-8 and TRBJ1-5): EAGVTQSPTHLIKTRGQQATLRCSPISGHTSVYWYQQALGLGLQFLLWYDEGEERNRGNFPPRFSGRQFPNYSSELNVNALELEDSALYLCAGRRGQNQPQHFGDGTRLSIL.

The gene calls are TRBV7-9 and TRBJ1-2; no clear D. Germline CDR1 is SEHNR and CDR2 is FQNEAQ (reference sequence). Trimming took 5 bases from V and 6 from J, leaving 19 bases between them. This CDR3 has 15 residues. CDR3 DNA sequence: TGTGCCAGCAGCCAGACGACTCTGATGTTTGATGGCTACACCTTC. It codes for CASSQTTLMFDGYTF.

The rearrangement uses TRBV5-1 and TRBJ1-6, with TRBD1 identical over 7 bases. Germline CDR1 SGHRS, CDR2 YFSETQ. J gave up 1 base and V 0 bases, and 1 base lay outside the gene matches. The CDR3 runs 16 residues. In DNA, the CDR3 is TGCGCCAGCAGCTTGGTACAGGGGTCCTATAATTCACCCCTCCACTTT. It yields the protein CASSLVQGSYNSPLHF.

The rearrangement joins TRBV6-6 to TRBJ2-3; no firm D call. Trimming took off 0 bases at V and 3 bases at J, with 10 bases between the two ends. Germline V lookup: CDR1 MNHNY, CDR2 SVGAGI (reference sequence). This CDR3 has 15 residues. CDR3: CASSYSRQRTDTQYF. CDR3 nucleotides: TGTGCCAGCAGTTACTCTCGGCAGCGTACAGATACGCAGTATTTT.

The genes are TRBV28 and TRBJ2-2; D might be TRBD1 (6 bases). The V end lost 2 bases, the J end lost 4 bases, and 20 bases lay between the germline ends. The CDR3 runs to 18 residues. Germline V gene lookup returns CDR1 MDHEN and CDR2 SYDVKM. CDR3 coding DNA: TGTGCCAGCAGTTTAGACAAGCAGGGGACGGGCCTCACCGGGGAGCTGTTTTTT. Translated, it gives CASSLDKQGTGLTGELFF.

The chain has TRBV27 and TRBJ2-7, with TRBD1 matching over 7 bases. The CDR3 is 12 amino acids. Trimming removed 6 bases from V and 2 bases from J; junction bases left unmatched: 1. Germline CDR1 reads MNHEY; CDR2 reads SMNVEV (reference sequence). CDR3 bases: TGTGCCAGCAGGACAGGGACCTACGAGCAGTACTTC. Residues: CASRTGTYEQYF.

The V call is TRBV5-4, the J call TRBJ2-7; tentative D call: TRBD2 (8 bases). Trimming removed 0 bases from V and 3 bases from J, with 13 bases in between. The CDR3 extends over 15 amino acids. In germline, CDR1 is SGHNT, CDR2 YYREEE (reference sequence). The CDR3 loop reads CASSLGGGTVYEQYF. The CDR3 DNA follows: TGTGCCAGCAGCTTGGGCGGGGGGACAGTCTACGAGCAGTACTTC.

The chain is built from TRBV19 and TRBJ1-1, with a weak D call TRBD1 (5 bases). The CDR3 loop spans 16 amino acids. Germline CDR1 reads LNHDA; CDR2 reads SQIVND (reference sequence). Trimming cost V 4 bases and J 1 base, with 16 bases left between them. CDR3 sequence: CASSTLGAGSNTEAFF. CDR3 nucleotides: TGTGCCAGTAGTACCCTTGGGGCGGGGTCGAACACTGAAGCTTTCTTT.

This clone was seen just once. The rearrangement links TRBV5-6 to TRBJ1-2; TRBD1 is a possible D gene (6 bases). There are 14 residues in the CDR3. Per germline, CDR1 SGHDT and CDR2 YYEEEE. V was shortened by 1 base and J by 7 bases, with 14 bases between the two germline ends. The CDR3 loop is CASSLSAGQSGYTF. CDR3 in DNA: TGTGCCAGCAGCTTGTCCGCTGGACAGAGTGGCTACACCTTC.

The chain recombines TRBV3-1 (or the pseudogene TRBV3-2) with TRBJ1-4; 9 bases fit TRBD1. The CDR3 covers 16 residues. Trimming cost V 0 bases and J 7 bases; bases outside gene matches: 6. CDR1 LGHDT and CDR2 YNNKEL come from the germline V gene (reference sequence). CDR3 sequence (DNA): TGTGCCAGCAGCCAAGATCGGGACAGGGCGCGTGAAAAACTGTTTTTT. This translates into CASSQDRDRAREKLFF.

CDR3 nucleotides: TGTGCCAGTAGTCCCCGATCCGGCATTCAGTACTTC. It encodes CASSPRSGIQYF. This chain links TRBV19 with TRBJ2-4, with D unresolved. CDR3 length equals 12 residues. Trimming stripped 5 bases from V and 9 bases from J, with 11 bases between. Germline V gene sequence: CDR1 LNHDA, CDR2 SQIVND (reference sequence).

The gene calls are TRBV12-5 and TRBJ2-7, with 10 bases matching TRBD2. There are 15 residues in the CDR3. The junction had 12 bases not matched to a gene; V was cut back by 10 bases and J by 3 bases. CDR1 is LGHNT and CDR2 is FRNRAP in the germline V gene. Written as DNA, the CDR3 is TGTGCTACCACGGCCGGGACTAGCGCCGTCTACGAGCAGTACTTC. Translated: CATTAGTSAVYEQYF.

The gene calls are TRBV5-1 and TRBJ2-2; no firm D call. The CDR3 covers 17 residues. Germline CDR1 and CDR2: SGHRS and YFSETQ. With 4 bases removed from V and 3 bases from J, the gap between germline ends came to 19 bases. The CDR3 nucleotides read TGCGCCAGCAGCCTTCCTCAGGAAAGGAAACACACCGGGGAGCTGTTTTTT. It encodes CASSLPQERKHTGELFF.

The J gene is TRBJ1-5, the V gene TRBV6-5; D perhaps matches TRBD1 (5 bases). CDR1 is MNHEY and CDR2 is SVGAGI in the germline V gene. The CDR3 has 15 residues. V lost 6 bases to trimming and J lost 0 bases, with 12 bases between them. CDR3 protein: CASRLDKYSNQPQHF. CDR3 nucleotide sequence: TGTGCCAGCAGACTGGACAAATATAGCAATCAGCCCCAGCATTTT.

The rearrangement links TRBV6-2 or TRBV6-3 to TRBJ2-5; D may be TRBD2 (5 bases). The length of the CDR3 is 15 residues. Germline assignment: CDR1 MNHEY and CDR2 SVGEGT. V lost 4 bases, J lost 5 bases, and 17 bases lay in between. As DNA, the CDR3 is TGTGCCAGCAGTTTCATGTCAGTCCCGGGGGAGACCCAGTACTTC. Its translation: CASSFMSVPGETQYF.

This clone was observed a single time. The chain couples TRBV25-1 to TRBJ2-7, with 10 positions matching TRBD2. With 3 bases clipped from V and 5 bases from J, the junction kept 10 bases outside the gene matches. The V gene's germline CDR1 is MGHDK and CDR2 SYGVNS. The CDR3 covers 16 residues. CDR3 protein: CASSDLGSGRAHEQYF. CDR3 nucleotides: TGTGCCAGCAGTGATTTAGGGAGCGGGAGGGCCCACGAGCAGTACTTC.

The rearrangement links TRBV23-1 to TRBJ1-6; 12 nucleotides match TRBD1. TRBV23-1 is an ORF for which the function is uncertain. This CDR3 is built from 19 residues. The V and J ends lost 3 bases and 7 bases, in that order; junction bases with no gene match: 13. The CDR3 loop reads CASSHPRDRGPAWNSPLHF. CDR3 DNA sequence: TGCGCCAGCAGTCACCCCCGGGACAGGGGGCCGGCTTGGAATTCACCCCTCCACTTT.

The chain uses TRBV7-9 and TRBJ2-5; perhaps TRBD2 as D (5 bases). The CDR3 has 15 residues. Germline V CDR1 and CDR2: SEHNR, FQNEAQ (reference sequence). V was cut by 6 bases and J by 5 bases, with 19 bases left in between. CDR3 loop: CASSASGSSGETQYF. The CDR3 DNA reads as TGTGCCAGCAGTGCCTCTGGGTCGTCGGGGGAGACCCAGTACTTC.

V gene TRBV11-2 combines with J gene TRBJ2-1; D is perhaps TRBD2 (6 bases). Per the germline V gene, CDR1 is SGHAT and CDR2 is FQNNGV. V lost 2 bases and J lost 3, with 14 bases in between. The CDR3 has 16 residues. The DNA of the CDR3 is TGTGCCAGCAGCTTAAATCACCAGGGAGGCTACAATGAGCAGTTCTTC. This translates into CASSLNHQGGYNEQFF.